Presented here are 26 T cell receptor beta chains from one specimen sequenced in a study of shared clonotypes between healthy human individuals. Sequencing used immunoSEQ multiplex PCR; TCRdb keeps in-frame clones, though not all of them. The repertoire holds 200,000 to 250,000 clones, with 50% to 75% as singletons. Specimen: memory CD4+ T cells sorted from blood. Subset: CD45RA-negative fraction. Every receptor here comes from a young man in good health.

The gene calls are TRBV18 and TRBJ2-7; TRBD1 aligns across 12 bases. Germline V CDR1 and CDR2: KGHSH, LQKENI. This CDR3 is 14 amino acids long. J gave up 9 bases and V 2 bases, and 5 bases lay outside the gene matches. Written as DNA, the CDR3 is TGTGCCAGCTCACCAGGGACAGGGGGCAATGTGCAGTACTTC. Translation gives CASSPGTGGNVQYF.

The chain uses TRBV6-1 and TRBJ2-1; D may be TRBD2 (6 bases). CDR1 MNHNS and CDR2 SASEGT come from the germline V gene. The CDR3 runs 15 residues. V was shortened by 6 bases and J by 4 bases, with 16 bases between the two germline ends. As DNA, the CDR3 is TGTGCCAGCAGGCCCCGGAGGGCCAGTTACAATGAGCAGTTCTTC. Encoded protein: CASRPRRASYNEQFF.

Many counts were recorded for this clone. This rearrangement joins TRBV25-1 to TRBJ1-4, with 7 nucleotides matching TRBD1. Germline trimming cut 2 bases from V and 1 base from J; bases unmatched to any gene: 7. The V gene's germline CDR1 is MGHDK and CDR2 SYGVNS. The CDR3 extends over 17 amino acids. The CDR3 nucleotides are TGTGCCAGCAGTGAAAGGAGGGCAGGGGGAACTAATGAAAAACTGTTTTTT. This encodes CASSERRAGGTNEKLFF. The full variable domain, rest sourced from reference TRBV25-1 and TRBJ1-4, is EADIYQTPRYLVIGTGKKITLECSQTMGHDKMYWYQQDPGMELHLIHYSYGVNSTEKGDLSSESTVSRIRTEHFPLTLESARPSHTSQYLCASSERRAGGTNEKLFFGSGTQLSVL.

The chain recombines TRBV15 with TRBJ1-4; 7 bases map to TRBD1. CDR3 length equals 16 residues. Per germline, CDR1 LNHNV and CDR2 YYDKDF (reference sequence). Losses at the gene ends were 2 bases for V and 2 bases for J; bases not matched to a gene: 5. CDR3 in DNA: TGTGCCACCAGCAGATTCAGGGGGACGACTAATGAAAAACTGTTTTTT. It specifies CATSRFRGTTNEKLFF. Drawing the rest from reference TRBV15 and TRBJ1-4, the complete variable domain is DAMVIQNPRYQVTQFGKPVTLSCSQTLNHNVMYWYQQKSSQAPKLLFHYYDKDFNNEADTPDNFQSRRPNTSFCFLDIRSPGLGDTAMYLCATSRFRGTTNEKLFFGSGTQLSVL.

The chain links TRBV2 to TRBJ2-7, with D possibly being TRBD1 or TRBD2 (5 bases each). The CDR3 runs to 16 residues. The germline V gene encodes CDR1 SNHLY and CDR2 FYNNEI. The ends were cut back, 3 bases at V and 6 bases at J, with 21 bases in the middle. CDR3 in amino acids: CASSEWDGTAGFEQYF. CDR3 coding DNA: TGTGCCAGCAGTGAGTGGGACGGGACGGCGGGTTTCGAGCAGTACTTC.

This chain joins TRBV28 and TRBJ1-5, with D uncertain. This CDR3 spans 19 amino acids. The germline V and J ends were trimmed by 9 bases and 0 bases, with 27 bases remaining between them. The V gene's germline CDR1 is MDHEN and CDR2 SYDVKM. CDR3 sequence (DNA): TGTGCCAGTACACCGAGGAGGGCTTCCCCAAATTATAGCAATCAGCCCCAGCATTTT. Its translation: CASTPRRASPNYSNQPQHF.

The chain has TRBV7-2 and TRBJ2-3, with D hard to call. The germline V gene encodes CDR1 SGHTA and CDR2 FQGNSA. The CDR3 consists of 14 residues. Trimming shortened V by 4 bases and J by 6 bases, and 14 bases separated the two germline ends. The CDR3 DNA follows: TGTGCCAGCAGCTCGCAGCTGACCCGGGATACGCAGTATTTT. It yields the protein CASSSQLTRDTQYF.

The chain couples TRBV14 to TRBJ1-1; maybe TRBD1 (6 bases). The CDR3 spans 15 residues. V gave up 1 base and J gave up 0 bases, with 9 bases separating them. Germline CDR1 is SGHDN and CDR2 is FVKESK. The CDR3 bases are TGTGCCAGCAGCCAAGTCAGGACAGTGAACACTGAAGCTTTCTTT. It codes for CASSQVRTVNTEAFF.

The V gene is TRBV10-3, the J gene TRBJ2-4; 16 bases are shared with TRBD2. Germline CDR1 is ENHRY and CDR2 is SYGVKD. With 6 bases clipped from V and 0 bases from J, the junction kept 8 bases outside the gene matches. CDR3 size: 19 residues. CDR3 nucleotides: TGTGCCATCAGACCCGGGACTAGCGGGGGGGACGTAGCCAAAAACATTCAGTACTTC. This codes for CAIRPGTSGGDVAKNIQYF.

The chain links TRBV6-1 to TRBJ2-7, with 9 bases matching TRBD2. CDR3 length: 14 residues. Unmatched junction bases numbered 6, after V lost 5 bases and J lost 4 bases. Germline CDR1 is MNHNS and CDR2 is SASEGT. The CDR3 spells CASSLTSGQYEQYF. CDR3 coding DNA: TGTGCCAGCAGTTTGACTAGCGGACAATACGAGCAGTACTTC.

This chain uses TRBV6-1 with TRBJ2-7, with D unresolved. V was shortened by 4 bases and J by 6 bases, with 22 bases between the two germline ends. The germline gives CDR1 MNHNS, CDR2 SASEGT. The CDR3 has 16 residues. CDR3 nucleotides: TGTGCCAGCAGTGGAGGTATCACAAGCATACTCTCCGAGCAGTACTTC. Translation gives CASSGGITSILSEQYF.

The chain combines TRBV29-1 with TRBJ2-3; no reliable D call. CDR1 and CDR2 from the germline V gene are SQVTM and ANQGSEA. The CDR3 covers 13 residues. V was cut by 6 bases and J by 2 bases, with 12 bases left in between. The CDR3 loop reads CSVWGGHTDTQYF. The CDR3 DNA reads TGCAGCGTGTGGGGTGGCCACACAGATACGCAGTATTTT.

V is TRBV11-3 and J is TRBJ2-3; D may be TRBD2 (5 bases). Germline V gene sequence: CDR1 SGHNT, CDR2 YENEEA. V dropped 2 bases and J dropped 0 bases, with 18 bases sitting between them. This CDR3 has 18 residues. CDR3 amino acids: CASSLLGTLAPSTDTQYF. In nucleotides, the CDR3 is TGTGCCAGCAGCTTACTGGGTACCCTAGCACCAAGCACAGATACGCAGTATTTT.

This chain joins TRBV29-1 and TRBJ2-7; 7 nucleotides line up with TRBD1. The length of the CDR3 is 15 residues. The germline gives CDR1 SQVTM, CDR2 ANQGSEA. V gave up 0 bases and J gave up 1 base; unmatched junction bases: 6. The CDR3 bases are TGCAGCGTTGAAGATCACCACAGGGGTTCCTACGAGCAGTACTTC. The encoded protein is CSVEDHHRGSYEQYF.

The gene calls are TRBV11-2 and TRBJ2-7; 9 bases line up with TRBD2. Germline V gene lookup returns CDR1 SGHAT and CDR2 FQNNGV. The V and J ends lost 5 bases and 6 bases, in that order; junction bases with no gene match: 8. The CDR3 is 14 residues long. The CDR3 sequence: CASSELAGPSEQYF. CDR3 coding DNA: TGTGCCAGCAGCGAACTAGCGGGCCCTTCCGAGCAGTACTTC.

The genes are TRBV7-7 and TRBJ2-7; D may be TRBD2 (6 bases). Germline values: CDR1 SSHAT, CDR2 FNYEAQ (reference sequence). The CDR3 runs to 14 residues. The CDR3 sequence is CASGPNEFSYEQYF. CDR3 nucleotides: TGTGCTAGCGGTCCCAACGAATTCTCCTACGAGCAGTACTTC.

The chain combines TRBV27 with TRBJ1-5; TRBD1 might be the D (5 bases). This CDR3 has 17 amino acids. Trimming removed 6 bases from V and 2 bases from J, with 20 bases in between. CDR1 is MNHEY, CDR2 SMNVEV, per germline (reference sequence). CDR3 amino acids: CASSGGGRALGNQPQHF. CDR3 nucleotides: TGTGCCAGCAGCGGAGGTGGCAGGGCTCTGGGCAATCAGCCCCAGCATTTT.

The rearrangement uses TRBV5-1 and TRBJ2-2; D is ambiguous. Germline CDR1 and CDR2: SGHRS and YFSETQ. V lost 2 bases and J lost 5, with 7 bases in between. This CDR3 spans 13 amino acids. The CDR3 bases are TGCGCCAGCAGCTTAGGACCAACCGGGGAGCTGTTTTTT. It translates to CASSLGPTGELFF.

This clone occurred a few times. This rearrangement joins TRBV27 to TRBJ2-7; D uncertain. This CDR3 comprises 16 residues. Germline CDR1 and CDR2: MNHEY and SMNVEV (reference sequence). V dropped 3 bases and J dropped 6 bases, with 21 bases sitting between them. The CDR3 DNA reads TGTGCCAGCAGTTTTGGCGGTGCACACGGTATAACCGAGCAGTACTTC. Amino acids: CASSFGGAHGITEQYF.

The chain couples TRBV4-3 to TRBJ2-7; D gene ambiguous. Deletions cut 3 bases from V and 2 bases from J, with 14 bases between. The CDR3 spans 15 residues. CDR1 is LGHNA and CDR2 is YSLEER in the germline V gene. The CDR3 DNA is TGCGCCAGCAGCCACTTACCGACTCCTACCTACGAGCAGTACTTC. Its translation is CASSHLPTPTYEQYF.

V and J are TRBV5-4 and TRBJ2-1, with 7 positions matching TRBD2. The germline V gene has CDR1 SGHNT and CDR2 YYREEE (reference sequence). V was pared by 2 bases and J by 6 bases, with 5 bases of the junction left unmatched. This CDR3 is built from 14 residues. The CDR3 region is CASSLSGTINEQFF. CDR3 in DNA: TGTGCCAGCAGCTTAAGCGGGACTATCAATGAGCAGTTCTTC.

The chain has TRBV6-5 and TRBJ2-5; D call uncertain. This CDR3 has 12 amino acids. Germline values: CDR1 MNHEY, CDR2 SVGAGI. The V gene lost 6 bases and the J gene lost 4 bases, with 9 bases spanning the gap. The DNA for the CDR3 is TGTGCCAGCAGCCCCTCTACAGAGACCCAGTACTTC. It is translated as CASSPSTETQYF.

The CDR3 loop is CAISDTLGLAYEQYF. The CDR3, as DNA: TGTGCCATCAGTGATACCCTTGGACTAGCTTACGAGCAGTACTTC. J is TRBJ2-7 and V is TRBV10-3; 8 bases line up with TRBD2. The CDR3 consists of 15 residues. Trimming cost V 3 bases and J 4 bases; bases outside gene matches: 8. Germline-derived CDR1 and CDR2 are ENHRY and SYGVKD.

This clone was observed many times. The chain uses TRBV18 and TRBJ2-2; TRBD1 agrees at 9 bases. Germline V CDR1 and CDR2: KGHSH, LQKENI. Losses at the gene ends were 0 bases for V and 3 bases for J; bases not matched to a gene: 5. The CDR3 runs to 17 residues. The CDR3 DNA sequence: TGTGCCAGCTCACCACCGGGGACAGGGAGTCACACCGGGGAGCTGTTTTTT. Amino acids: CASSPPGTGSHTGELFF.

This chain connects TRBV19 to TRBJ2-1; D unresolved. This CDR3 region has 12 residues. CDR1 is LNHDA and CDR2 is SQIVND in the germline V gene (reference sequence). V was cut by 6 bases and J by 8 bases, with 11 bases left in between. CDR3 DNA: TGTGCCAGTAGCGAAGGCGCGTATGAGCAGTTCTTC. Residues: CASSEGAYEQFF.

This clone showed up just a few times. CDR3 amino acids: CASSLSFGSTDTQYF. The DNA of the CDR3 is TGTGCCAGCTCCCTCTCGTTTGGGAGCACAGATACGCAGTATTTT. The chain employs TRBV18 and TRBJ2-3; D uncertain. V was cut by 6 bases and J by 0 bases, with 13 bases left in between. This CDR3 is 15 amino acids long. In germline, CDR1 is KGHSH, CDR2 LQKENI.